The rows below give T cell receptor beta chains drawn from one sample of a study of long-term antiretroviral therapy in people with HIV. The method was immunoSEQ multiplex PCR; TCRdb's version includes in-frame clones alone and lacks a portion of them. Among 40,000 to 60,000 clones listed, around four fifths were seen once. The sequences come from unsorted PBMCs, collected 0.8 years after starting antiretroviral therapy. These TCRs come from a woman under 30 with HIV. The CDR3 runs from the conserved cysteine through the conserved F or W. D genes are given only for firm matches. Clone size, where shown, is once, few, many, or a class for clones that have expanded.

clone_size j_call v_call cdr3_length d_call cdr3_aa cdr3_nt
few TRBJ1-2 TRBV6-5 15 TRBD1 CASSYSSGQRYGYTF TGTGCCAGCAGTTACTCGTCGGGACAGCGCTATGGCTACACCTTC
NA TRBJ2-7 TRBV28 18 TRBD1 CASSVGPGWDRAPYEQYF TGTGCCAGCAGCGTTGGCCCCGGGTGGGACAGGGCCCCCTACGAGCAGTACTTC
once TRBJ1-2 TRBV5-1 15 NA CASLKEAGMGYGYTF TGCGCCAGCCTTAAAGAGGCAGGGATGGGCTATGGCTACACCTTC
NA TRBJ2-7 TRBV28 15 TRBD1 CASSPPSGTVYEQYF TGTGCCAGCAGCCCCCCGTCCGGGACAGTATACGAGCAGTACTTC
NA TRBJ1-5 TRBV6-5 14 NA CASRRGQYNQPQHF TGTGCCAGCAGACGCGGACAGTACAATCAGCCCCAGCATTTT
NA TRBJ2-7 TRBV15 15 TRBD1 CATSTRTGGGYEQYF TGTGCCACCAGCACCCGAACAGGGGGAGGTTACGAGCAGTACTTC
NA TRBJ1-3 TRBV9 13 NA CASRSSSGNTIYF TGTGCCAGCAGGTCCAGCTCTGGAAACACCATATATTTT
NA TRBJ2-7 TRBV7-2 17 NA CASSKAPGTGGRFEQYF TGTGCCAGCAGCAAGGCCCCGGGCACAGGTGGGCGCTTCGAGCAGTACTTC
NA TRBJ1-3 TRBV29-1 12 NA CSALLPGGTIYF TGCAGCGCGCTATTACCTGGGGGCACCATATATTTT
NA TRBJ2-3 TRBV11-3 17 TRBD2 CASSPGLAGERSDTQYF TGTGCCAGCAGCCCCGGACTAGCGGGGGAGAGGTCAGATACGCAGTATTTT
NA TRBJ2-7 TRBV5-4 14 TRBD2 CASSLPSGLGEQYF TGTGCCAGCAGCTTGCCTAGCGGCCTTGGGGAGCAGTACTTC
NA TRBJ1-3 TRBV7-2 16 NA CASSPGTPASGNTIYF TGTGCCAGCAGCCCCGGGACACCGGCCTCTGGAAACACCATATATTTT
NA TRBJ2-7 TRBV28 14 TRBD2 CASSRPGGPYEQYF TGTGCCAGCAGCCGACCGGGAGGGCCCTACGAGCAGTACTTC
few TRBJ1-2 TRBV5-4 15 NA CASSDRLRANYGYTF TGTGCCAGCAGCGATCGACTGCGGGCTAACTATGGCTACACCTTC
few TRBJ2-5 TRBV7-2 11 NA CASSHQETQYF TGTGCCAGCAGCCACCAAGAGACCCAGTACTTC
NA TRBJ2-1 TRBV2 14 NA CASKVGRGTEEQFF TGTGCCAGCAAAGTCGGGAGAGGGACAGAGGAGCAGTTCTTC
NA TRBJ2-7 TRBV6-1 14 TRBD1 CASSSHRGPYEQYF TGTGCCAGCAGCTCCCACAGGGGTCCCTACGAGCAGTACTTC
once TRBJ2-7 TRBV19 15 TRBD1 CASSNAGTGIYEQYF TGTGCCAGTAGTAACGCCGGGACAGGTATTTACGAGCAGTACTTC
NA TRBJ2-7 TRBV5-4 17 TRBD2 CASSLGLAGLSSYEQYF TGTGCCAGCAGCTTGGGACTAGCGGGTCTTAGCTCCTACGAGCAGTACTTC
NA TRBJ2-7 TRBV7-3 13 NA CASSFASTYEQYF TGTGCCAGCAGCTTTGCATCCACCTACGAGCAGTACTTC
NA TRBJ2-3 TRBV4-1 15 NA CASSHLSRGTDTQYF TGCGCCAGCAGCCACCTGAGTAGGGGCACAGATACGCAGTATTTT
once TRBJ1-6 TRBV7-2 14 NA CASSRNLSNSPLHF TGTGCCAGCAGCAGAAACCTTAGTAATTCACCCCTCCACTTT
NA TRBJ2-5 TRBV7-8 15 NA CASSLSSRWGETQYF TGTGCCAGCAGCTTAAGTTCTCGCTGGGGGGAGACCCAGTACTTC
NA TRBJ2-7 TRBV6-5 14 TRBD2 CATSGLAKIYEQYF TGTGCCACCTCCGGACTAGCGAAAATCTACGAGCAGTACTTC
NA TRBJ1-4 TRBV15 13 NA CATSGQGDEKLFF TGTGCCACCAGCGGGCAGGGTGACGAAAAACTGTTTTTT